Below, 10 T cell receptor beta chains from the same sample are listed, as sequenced in a study of blood T cell repertoires in COVID-19 (dated by TCRdb to the early 2020s). The library was obtained by the immunoSEQ multiplex PCR assay. Not all clones reach the TCRdb copy of this immuneACCESS table, which keeps in-frame sequences only. Checked studies attribute under half of the gap to unresolved V genes and leave the rest unexplained. The sample profile shows around 380,000 clones; over 65% of them were found once. The ten top clones hold more than 1% of the sample. Sequencing used peripheral blood. The receptors were gathered from a human donor with acute or convalescent COVID-19. The donor label of this sample is uncertain.

The CDR3 nucleotides read TGTGCCAGCAGTTACGTCGGTGGGAGGTATGGCTACACCTTC. Its translation: CASSYVGGRYGYTF. The chain carries TRBV6-6 and TRBJ1-2; unclear D gene. V lost 2 bases to trimming and J lost 5 bases, with 12 bases between them. Germline V gives CDR1 MNHNY, CDR2 SVGAGI (reference sequence). CDR3 size: 14 residues.

The chain combines TRBV20-1 with TRBJ1-2, with a possible D match to TRBD1 (5 bases). V dropped 3 bases and J dropped 6 bases, with 14 bases sitting between them. CDR1 is DFQATT, CDR2 SNEGSKA, per germline (reference sequence). This CDR3 region has 13 residues. This chain's CDR3 is CSASRAGLDGYTF. The CDR3 bases are TGCAGTGCTAGTCGAGCAGGGTTAGATGGCTACACCTTC.

There are a few counts of this clone. The chain recombines TRBV27 with TRBJ2-1, with D possibly being TRBD1 (5 bases). Trimming cost V 4 bases and J 9 bases, with 13 bases left between them. The CDR3 is made up of 13 amino acids. Looked up from germline, CDR1 is MNHEY and CDR2 is SMNVEV (reference sequence). CDR3 nucleotides: TGTGCCAGCAGTTCCTTAGGGGCAGGTGAGCAGTTCTTC. This encodes CASSSLGAGEQFF.

The V gene is TRBV27, the J gene TRBJ2-3, with a weak D call TRBD2 (6 bases). The germline V gene has CDR1 MNHEY and CDR2 SMNVEV (reference sequence). The V and J ends lost 8 bases and 3 bases respectively, with 18 bases between them. The CDR3 sequence is 15 residues long. The CDR3 protein is CASLQRGSRTDTQYF. CDR3 DNA: TGTGCCAGCCTCCAACGGGGGTCTAGGACAGATACGCAGTATTTT.

The gene calls are TRBV11-3 and TRBJ2-7, with D tentatively TRBD2 (6 bases). Germline loops: CDR1 SGHNT, CDR2 YENEEA. V was clipped by 2 bases and J by 3 bases, with 17 bases between them. The CDR3 runs 16 residues. CDR3 coding DNA: TGTGCCAGCAGCTTAATAATTGGCCCAGCGGGCTACGAGCAGTACTTC. Translating it yields CASSLIIGPAGYEQYF. The whole variable domain, remainder taken from reference TRBV11-3 and TRBJ2-7, is EAGVVQSPRYKIIEKKQPVAFWCNPISGHNTLYWYLQNLGQGPELLIRYENEEAVDDSQLPKDRFSAERLKGVDSTLKIQPAELGDSAVYLCASSLIIGPAGYEQYFGPGTRLTVT.

The chain is built from TRBV6-5 and TRBJ1-5, with 7 bases fitting TRBD1. The CDR3 totals 14 residues. The germline V gene has CDR1 MNHEY and CDR2 SVGAGI. V shed 6 bases, J shed 6 bases, and the junction held 8 bases outside the gene matches. The CDR3 reads CASSLGGTGQPQHF. CDR3 nucleotide sequence: TGTGCCAGCAGCCTAGGGGGCACAGGTCAGCCCCAGCATTTT.

This clone occurred once. The V and J genes are TRBV7-6 and TRBJ2-7; D not resolved. The V and J ends lost 1 base and 6 bases respectively, with 4 bases between them. The CDR3 contains 11 residues. Germline-derived CDR1 and CDR2 are SGHVS and FNYEAQ. CDR3 DNA: TGTGCCAGCAGCTTAGACTTCGAGCAGTACTTC. Encoded protein: CASSLDFEQYF.

The J gene is TRBJ2-7, the V gene TRBV7-8; D is uncertain. Germline assignment: CDR1 SGHVS and CDR2 FQNEAQ. The CDR3 has 16 amino acids. Trimming left V 2 bases short and J 0 bases short, with 14 bases between. CDR3 sequence reads: CASSLLSSQYSYEQYF. CDR3 in DNA: TGTGCCAGCAGCTTATTAAGTAGCCAGTACTCCTACGAGCAGTACTTC. The variable domain in full, with the rest retrieved from reference TRBV7-8 and TRBJ2-7, is GAGVSQSPRYKVAKRGQDVALRCDPISGHVSLFWYQQALGQGPEFLTYFQNEAQLDKSGLPSDRFFAERPEGSVSTLKIQRTQQEDSAVYLCASSLLSSQYSYEQYFGPGTRLTVT.

The J gene is TRBJ1-5, the V gene TRBV18; D is possibly TRBD1 (5 bases). This CDR3 contains 15 residues. V lost 3 bases, J lost 6 bases, and 15 bases lay in between. Germline CDR1 is KGHSH and CDR2 is LQKENI. CDR3 DNA: TGTGCCAGCTCACCTTCCTCGGGGGTTGTTCAGCCCCAGCATTTT. It yields the protein CASSPSSGVVQPQHF.

This clone has a single count. The chain is built from TRBV18 and TRBJ1-3; no clear D. CDR3 size: 16 residues. Germline lookup yields CDR1 KGHSH and CDR2 LQKENI. The V and J ends lost 2 bases and 2 bases respectively, with 13 bases between them. The CDR3 sequence is CASSPNGRGPGNTIYF. The CDR3 nucleotides read TGTGCCAGCTCACCAAACGGTCGGGGTCCTGGAAACACCATATATTTT.